This passage covers 13 T cell receptor beta chains from one sample sequenced in a study of early stage breast cancer tumors (TCRdb year 2017). The library was prepared using the immunoSEQ multiplex PCR assay. Drawn from immuneACCESS, this table holds only the in-frame rearrangements with V and J called that TCRdb kept. Clones are partly lost; checked studies trace under half to an unresolved V gene and leave the rest unexplained. Within this sample are 69,000 or so clones, with 80% of them counted one time only. 4.7% of the sample comes from the top ten. Source material: blood. The receptors shown here come from a person aged 40 to 49 with breast cancer.

The rearrangement uses TRBV6-5 and TRBJ1-1, with D uncertain. Germline loops: CDR1 MNHEY, CDR2 SVGAGI. Trimming removed 0 bases from V and 2 bases from J, with 1 base in between. This CDR3 has 12 amino acids. CDR3 sequence: CASSYSNTEAFF. CDR3 coding DNA: TGTGCCAGCAGTTACTCAAACACTGAAGCTTTCTTT.

The V and J genes are TRBV19 and TRBJ1-4; 9 bases map to TRBD1. The CDR3 spans 15 residues. The V gene end was trimmed by 4 bases and the J gene end by 4 bases; junction bases not matched to a gene: 4. The germline gives CDR1 LNHDA, CDR2 SQIVND (reference sequence). This chain's CDR3 is CASSNTGGLNEKLFF. The CDR3 DNA follows: TGTGCCAGTAGTAACACAGGGGGCCTTAATGAAAAACTGTTTTTT.

The V gene is TRBV6-5, the J gene TRBJ2-1, with TRBD2 matching over 9 bases. CDR3 length: 15 amino acids. Germline CDR1 and CDR2: MNHEY and SVGAGI. V trimming: 6 bases; J trimming: 7 bases; junction bases outside the gene matches: 10. CDR3 sequence: CASSQRASGMNEQFF. Written as DNA, the CDR3 is TGTGCCAGCAGCCAGAGGGCTAGCGGGATGAATGAGCAGTTCTTC.

This clone was counted a few times. The genes are TRBV5-4 and TRBJ1-1; tentatively, D is TRBD1 (6 bases). The germline V gene encodes CDR1 SGHNT and CDR2 YYREEE (reference sequence). V lost 4 bases and J 4 bases, leaving 20 bases between the germline ends. The CDR3 spans 16 residues. CDR3 sequence reads: CASSMRDILFGTEAFF. DNA for the CDR3: TGTGCCAGCAGCATGAGGGACATCCTATTCGGCACTGAAGCTTTCTTT.

V gene TRBV6-4 combines with J gene TRBJ1-5, with TRBD1 matching over 7 bases. J was trimmed by 4 bases and V by 5 bases; bases with no gene match: 2. This CDR3 is built from 13 residues. Germline loops: CDR1 MRHNA, CDR2 SNTAGT. This CDR3 reads CASSSTGNQPQHF. The CDR3 region has the DNA TGTGCCAGCAGTTCGACAGGGAATCAGCCCCAGCATTTT.

The V gene is TRBV6-5, the J gene TRBJ2-7; D remains ambiguous. The CDR3 has 14 amino acids. The germline V gene encodes CDR1 MNHEY and CDR2 SVGAGI. V dropped 6 bases and J dropped 2 bases, with 14 bases sitting between them. Written as DNA, the CDR3 is TGTGCCAGCAGAAGAGCGCGCGGCACCTACGAGCAGTACTTC. As protein: CASRRARGTYEQYF.

The chain combines TRBV4-1 with TRBJ1-5; no clear D. Per the germline V gene, CDR1 is MGHRA and CDR2 is YSYEKL. This CDR3 is 16 amino acids long. V dropped 1 base and J dropped 5 bases, with 15 bases sitting between them. The CDR3 loop reads CASSQGVGRSYQPQHF. The DNA for the CDR3 is TGCGCCAGCAGCCAAGGGGTAGGGCGCTCCTATCAGCCCCAGCATTTT.

In its sample, this clone was seen a few times. V gene TRBV30 combines with J gene TRBJ2-7, with D possibly being TRBD2 (5 bases). The CDR3 loop spans 16 amino acids. The germline V gene has CDR1 GTSNPN and CDR2 SVGIG (reference sequence). Trimming stripped 5 bases from V and 9 bases from J, with 29 bases between. CDR3 nucleotides: TGTGCCTGGGCCGAGAACGGGAAACAGACGATCGGGTCGCAGTACTTC. Its translation: CAWAENGKQTIGSQYF.

The rearrangement uses TRBV7-3 and TRBJ2-7; D is perhaps TRBD2 (6 bases). V was cut by 1 base and J by 1 base, with 8 bases left in between. This CDR3 is 14 amino acids long. Germline CDR1 SGHTA, CDR2 FQGTGA. For the CDR3, the DNA is TGTGCCAGCAGCTTAAAGGCGGGGTCCTACGAGCAGTACTTC. Translated, it gives CASSLKAGSYEQYF. The full variable domain, with the rest looked up from reference TRBV7-3 and TRBJ2-7, is GAGVSQTPSNKVTEKGKYVELRCDPISGHTALYWYRQSLGQGPEFLIYFQGTGAADDSGLPNDRFFAVRPEGSVSTLKIQRTERGDSAVYLCASSLKAGSYEQYFGPGTRLTVT.

The chain combines TRBV28 with TRBJ2-1, with D possibly called TRBD1 or TRBD2 (6 bases each). The V gene's germline CDR1 is MDHEN and CDR2 SYDVKM. Trimming removed 3 bases from V and 2 bases from J, with 14 bases in between. The CDR3 loop spans 16 amino acids. The chain's CDR3 is CASSFWGANPYNEQFF. The DNA of the CDR3 is TGTGCCAGCAGTTTTTGGGGGGCTAACCCCTACAATGAGCAGTTCTTC. Full variable domain (missing parts from reference TRBV28 and TRBJ2-1): DVKVTQSSRYLVKRTGEKVFLECVQDMDHENMFWYRQDPGLGLRLIYFSYDVKMKEKGDIPEGYSVSREKKERFSLILESASTNQTSMYLCASSFWGANPYNEQFFGPGTRLTVL.

The CDR3 DNA is TGTGCCAGCAGTTCCAGACAGGGGAGGCGGGAAAAACTGTTTTTT. Residues: CASSSRQGRREKLFF. This chain links TRBV27 with TRBJ1-4, with 8 bases aligning to TRBD1. CDR1 is MNHEY, CDR2 SMNVEV, per germline (reference sequence). The CDR3 is 15 residues long. The V gene end was trimmed by 4 bases and the J gene end by 8 bases; junction bases not matched to a gene: 9.

The chain has TRBV27 and TRBJ2-7; 10 bases fit TRBD1. Trimming removed 6 bases from V and 2 bases from J; junction bases left unmatched: 1. CDR3 size: 13 residues. CDR1 and CDR2 from the germline V gene are MNHEY and SMNVEV (reference sequence). CDR3: CASRGQGPYEQYF. CDR3 sequence (DNA): TGTGCCAGCAGGGGACAGGGGCCCTACGAGCAGTACTTC.

The J gene is TRBJ2-2, the V gene TRBV4-2; D unresolved. Between the trimmed V and J ends, which lost 5 bases and 5 bases, there was a span of 9 bases. The CDR3 is 13 amino acids. Germline V gene lookup returns CDR1 LGHNA and CDR2 YNFKEQ. CDR3 loop: CASSKIETGELFF. CDR3 sequence (DNA): TGTGCCAGCAGCAAGATTGAAACCGGGGAGCTGTTTTTT.